Following are 14 T cell receptor beta chains from one sample sequenced in a study of T cell responses to AZD1222 COVID-19 vaccine. This table comes from immunoSEQ multiplex PCR, and its TCRdb copy is limited to in-frame clones, with some not included. This sample has some 150,000 clones, with 85% to 90% found just once. The sample was peripheral blood, taken 28 days after the second AZD1222 dose. The source of these receptors is an adult who received the AZD1222 COVID-19 vaccine.

The chain combines TRBV5-1 with TRBJ2-3; 7 bases are shared with TRBD1. CDR1 SGHRS and CDR2 YFSETQ come from the germline V gene. CDR3 size: 15 residues. Trimming removed 0 bases from V and 4 bases from J; junction bases left unmatched: 5. In DNA form, the CDR3 reads TGCGCCAGCAGCTTGGGAGACAGGGAGCCAGATACGCAGTATTTT. Translating it yields CASSLGDREPDTQYF.

The chain carries TRBV12-3 or TRBV12-4 and TRBJ2-7; the match to TRBD1 covers 11 bases. Losses at the gene ends were 8 bases for V and 6 bases for J; bases not matched to a gene: 3. The CDR3 has 12 residues. This chain's CDR3 is CASGQGAGEQYF. Written as DNA, the CDR3 is TGTGCCAGCGGACAGGGGGCGGGCGAGCAGTACTTC.

J is TRBJ2-5 and V is TRBV1; the table's D call, TRBD2, was not checked against the DNA. TRBV1 is labeled a pseudogene. The CDR3 loop spans 16 amino acids. The CDR3 protein is CTSSQDLCGNQETQYF. The CDR3, as DNA: TGCACCAGCAGCCAAGACCTCTGCGGGAACCAAGAGACCCAGTACTTC.

The J gene is TRBJ2-1, the V gene TRBV9; D is unclear. Trimming removed 0 bases at V and 6 bases at J, with 13 bases between. This CDR3 contains 15 residues. Germline V gene sequence: CDR1 SGDLS, CDR2 YYNGEE. The CDR3 nucleotides are TGTGCCAGCAGCGTAGGGACCGGATTCACCAATGAGCAGTTCTTC. Protein: CASSVGTGFTNEQFF.

Only one count was recorded for this clone. V is TRBV11-2 and J is TRBJ2-2; D gene ambiguous. This CDR3 is built from 14 residues. Trimming pared 3 bases from V and 0 bases from J, leaving 5 bases between. Germline-derived CDR1 and CDR2 are SGHAT and FQNNGV. The CDR3 sequence: CASSFAANTGELFF. DNA of the CDR3: TGTGCCAGCAGCTTTGCGGCGAACACCGGGGAGCTGTTTTTT.

J is TRBJ2-7 and V is TRBV19; 8 bases are shared with TRBD1. Trimming removed 4 bases from V and 4 bases from J; junction bases left unmatched: 12. The CDR3 runs to 16 residues. The germline CDR1 and CDR2 sequences are LNHDA and SQIVND (reference sequence). CDR3 nucleotide sequence: TGTGCCAGTAGTACCCCTCGGACAGGGAAGGCTTACGAGCAGTACTTC. As protein: CASSTPRTGKAYEQYF.

The chain employs TRBV4-3 and TRBJ1-3; no definite D call. Trimming removed 3 bases at V and 2 bases at J, with 11 bases between. This CDR3 spans 15 amino acids. CDR1 and CDR2 from the germline V gene are LGHNA and YSLEER. The CDR3 DNA reads as TGCGCCAGCAGCCAGGGGAGCGGGGCTGGAAACACCATATATTTT. Translation gives CASSQGSGAGNTIYF.

The chain's CDR3 is CASSLAVSAWVDTQYF. The CDR3 DNA reads TGCGCCAGCAGCTTGGCAGTTAGCGCATGGGTAGATACGCAGTATTTT. The V gene is TRBV5-1, the J gene TRBJ2-3; weak D call: TRBD2 (5 bases). Per germline, CDR1 SGHRS and CDR2 YFSETQ. The CDR3 is 16 residues long. Trimming removed 0 bases from V and 5 bases from J, with 16 bases in between.

The chain uses TRBV7-9 and TRBJ2-2, with no clear D. This CDR3 region has 12 residues. Between the trimmed V and J ends, which lost 2 bases and 6 bases, there was a span of 4 bases. Germline values: CDR1 SEHNR, CDR2 FQNEAQ (reference sequence). The chain's CDR3 is CASSLYPGELFF. The CDR3 nucleotides are TGTGCCAGCAGCTTATACCCCGGGGAGCTGTTTTTT.

V is TRBV5-1 and J is TRBJ2-7; D is unclear. V dropped 0 bases and J dropped 3 bases, with 10 bases sitting between them. The CDR3 runs 14 residues. CDR1 and CDR2 from the germline V gene are SGHRS and YFSETQ. The chain's CDR3 is CASSLEGRGYEQYF. DNA for the CDR3: TGCGCCAGCAGCTTGGAGGGCCGCGGCTACGAGCAGTACTTC.

This chain uses TRBV6-5 with TRBJ1-5; 8 bases line up with TRBD1. V lost 6 bases to trimming and J lost 4 bases; unmatched junction nucleotides: 5. Per the germline V gene, CDR1 is MNHEY and CDR2 is SVGAGI. This CDR3 is 14 amino acids long. The CDR3 DNA sequence: TGTGCCAGCAGGGACAGGGCCGGGAATCAGCCCCAGCATTTT. As protein: CASRDRAGNQPQHF.

This clone was observed a single time. V usage is TRBV6-5 and J usage is TRBJ2-7; weak D call: TRBD1 (5 bases). The germline CDR1 and CDR2 sequences are MNHEY and SVGAGI. Trimming took 4 bases from V and 3 from J, leaving 10 bases between them. The CDR3 runs to 13 residues. CDR3 in amino acids: CASSLTGDYEQYF. The CDR3 region has the DNA TGTGCCAGCAGTTTAACAGGAGACTACGAGCAGTACTTC.

This rearrangement joins TRBV28 to TRBJ1-6; D is perhaps TRBD1 (5 bases). CDR3 length: 15 amino acids. Germline CDR1 MDHEN, CDR2 SYDVKM. V was shortened by 1 base and J by 4 bases, with 8 bases between the two germline ends. In DNA form, the CDR3 reads TGTGCCAGCAGTTTATCTCGACAGTATAATTCACCCCTCCACTTT. It encodes CASSLSRQYNSPLHF.

The chain uses TRBV28 and TRBJ2-3; 15 positions match TRBD2. The CDR3 has 21 residues. CDR1 MDHEN and CDR2 SYDVKM come from the germline V gene. With 3 bases clipped from V and 0 bases from J, the junction kept 13 bases outside the gene matches. CDR3 nucleotides: TGTGCCAGCAGTTTCCCCCTAGGACTAGCGGGGGGGCCTTCTAGCACAGATACGCAGTATTTT. The encoded protein is CASSFPLGLAGGPSSTDTQYF. The full variable domain, its missing parts supplied by reference TRBV28 and TRBJ2-3, is DVKVTQSSRYLVKRTGEKVFLECVQDMDHENMFWYRQDPGLGLRLIYFSYDVKMKEKGDIPEGYSVSREKKERFSLILESASTNQTSMYLCASSFPLGLAGGPSSTDTQYFGPGTRLTVL.